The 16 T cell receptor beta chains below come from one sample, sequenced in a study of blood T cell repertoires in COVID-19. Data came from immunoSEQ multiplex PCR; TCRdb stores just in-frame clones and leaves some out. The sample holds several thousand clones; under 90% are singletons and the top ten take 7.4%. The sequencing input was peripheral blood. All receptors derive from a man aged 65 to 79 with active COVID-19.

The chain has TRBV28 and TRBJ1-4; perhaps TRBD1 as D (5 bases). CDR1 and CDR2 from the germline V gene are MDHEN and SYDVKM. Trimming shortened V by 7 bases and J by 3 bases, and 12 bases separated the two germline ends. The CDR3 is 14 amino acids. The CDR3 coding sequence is TGTGCCAGCAACATGGGGGGTGCTAATGAAAAACTGTTTTTT. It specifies CASNMGGANEKLFF.

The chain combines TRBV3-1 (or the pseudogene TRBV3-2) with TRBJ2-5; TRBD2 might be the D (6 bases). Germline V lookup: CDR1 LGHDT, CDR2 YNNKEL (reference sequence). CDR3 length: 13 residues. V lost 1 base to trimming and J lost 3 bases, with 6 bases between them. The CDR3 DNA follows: TGTGCCAGCAGCCAAGCGGGAGAAGAGACCCAGTACTTC. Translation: CASSQAGEETQYF.

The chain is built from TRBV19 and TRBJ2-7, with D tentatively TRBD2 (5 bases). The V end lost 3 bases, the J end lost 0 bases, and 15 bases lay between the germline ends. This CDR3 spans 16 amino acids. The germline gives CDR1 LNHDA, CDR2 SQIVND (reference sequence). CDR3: CASSIDPGSPSYEQYF. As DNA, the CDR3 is TGTGCCAGTAGTATCGATCCGGGAAGTCCCTCCTACGAGCAGTACTTC.

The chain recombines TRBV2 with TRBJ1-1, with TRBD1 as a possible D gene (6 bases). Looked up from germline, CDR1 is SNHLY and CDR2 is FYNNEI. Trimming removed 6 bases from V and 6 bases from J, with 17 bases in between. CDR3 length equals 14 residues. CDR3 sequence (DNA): TGTGCCAGCAGGACAAGGGGGGGTCAGGCTGAAGCTTTCTTT. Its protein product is CASRTRGGQAEAFF.

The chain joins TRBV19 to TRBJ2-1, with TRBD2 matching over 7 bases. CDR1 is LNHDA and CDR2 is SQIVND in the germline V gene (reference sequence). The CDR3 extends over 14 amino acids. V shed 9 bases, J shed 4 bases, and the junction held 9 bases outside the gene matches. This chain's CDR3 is CASGLDGLYNEQFF. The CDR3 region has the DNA TGTGCCAGCGGACTAGATGGGCTGTACAATGAGCAGTTCTTC.

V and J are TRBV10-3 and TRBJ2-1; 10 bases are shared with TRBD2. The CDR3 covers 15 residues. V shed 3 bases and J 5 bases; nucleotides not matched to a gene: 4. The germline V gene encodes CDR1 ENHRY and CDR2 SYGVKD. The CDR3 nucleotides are TGTGCCATCAGTGATAGTCTAGCGGGAGACAATGAGCAGTTCTTC. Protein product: CAISDSLAGDNEQFF.

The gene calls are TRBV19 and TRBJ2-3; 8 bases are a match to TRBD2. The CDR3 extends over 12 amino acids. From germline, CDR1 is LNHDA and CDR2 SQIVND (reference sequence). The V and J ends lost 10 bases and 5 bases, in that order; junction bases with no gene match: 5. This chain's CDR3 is CATGLAGDTQYF. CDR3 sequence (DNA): TGTGCCACCGGACTAGCCGGAGATACGCAGTATTTT.

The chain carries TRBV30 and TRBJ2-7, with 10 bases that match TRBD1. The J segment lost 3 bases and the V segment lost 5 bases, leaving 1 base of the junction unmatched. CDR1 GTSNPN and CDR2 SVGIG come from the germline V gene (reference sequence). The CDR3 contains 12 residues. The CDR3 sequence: CAWGDRGYEQYF. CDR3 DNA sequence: TGTGCCTGGGGGGACAGGGGCTACGAGCAGTACTTC.

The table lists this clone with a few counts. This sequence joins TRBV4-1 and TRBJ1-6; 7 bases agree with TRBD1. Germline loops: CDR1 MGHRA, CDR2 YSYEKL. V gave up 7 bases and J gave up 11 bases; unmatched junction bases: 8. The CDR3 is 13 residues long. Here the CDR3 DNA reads TGCGCCAGCACCACAGGGGAACTAGCACCCCTCCACTTT. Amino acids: CASTTGELAPLHF.

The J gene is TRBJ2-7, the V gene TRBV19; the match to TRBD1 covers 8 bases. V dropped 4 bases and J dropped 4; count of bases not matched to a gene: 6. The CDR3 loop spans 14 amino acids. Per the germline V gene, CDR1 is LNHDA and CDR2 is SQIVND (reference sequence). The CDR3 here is CASSRGQGEYEQYF. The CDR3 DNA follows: TGTGCCAGTAGTAGAGGACAGGGCGAGTACGAGCAGTACTTC.

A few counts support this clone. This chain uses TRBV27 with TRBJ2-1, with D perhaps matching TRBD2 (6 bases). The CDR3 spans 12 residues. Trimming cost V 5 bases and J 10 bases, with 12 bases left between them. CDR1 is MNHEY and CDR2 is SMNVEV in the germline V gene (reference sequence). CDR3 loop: CASSKRTTEQFF. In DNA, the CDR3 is TGTGCCAGCAGTAAGCGGACTACCGAGCAGTTCTTC.

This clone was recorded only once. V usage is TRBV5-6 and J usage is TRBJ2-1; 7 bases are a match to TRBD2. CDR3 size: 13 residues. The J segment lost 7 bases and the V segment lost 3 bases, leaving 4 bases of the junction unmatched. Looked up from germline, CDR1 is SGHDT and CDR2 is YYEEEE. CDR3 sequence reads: CASSSHGGNEQFF. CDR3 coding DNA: TGTGCCAGCAGCTCTCACGGGGGGAATGAGCAGTTCTTC.

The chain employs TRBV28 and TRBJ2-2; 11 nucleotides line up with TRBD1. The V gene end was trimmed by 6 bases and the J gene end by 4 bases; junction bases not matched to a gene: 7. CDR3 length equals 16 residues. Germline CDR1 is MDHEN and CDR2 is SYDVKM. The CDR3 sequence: CASRISGTGGTGELFF. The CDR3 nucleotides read TGTGCCAGCAGGATATCCGGGACAGGGGGCACCGGGGAGCTGTTTTTT.

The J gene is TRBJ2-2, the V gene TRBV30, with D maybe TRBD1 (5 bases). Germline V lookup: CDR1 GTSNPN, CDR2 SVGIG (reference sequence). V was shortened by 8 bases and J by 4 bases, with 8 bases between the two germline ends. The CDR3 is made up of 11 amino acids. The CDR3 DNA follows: TGTGCCGGGGCTCCCACCGGGGAGCTGTTTTTT. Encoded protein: CAGAPTGELFF.

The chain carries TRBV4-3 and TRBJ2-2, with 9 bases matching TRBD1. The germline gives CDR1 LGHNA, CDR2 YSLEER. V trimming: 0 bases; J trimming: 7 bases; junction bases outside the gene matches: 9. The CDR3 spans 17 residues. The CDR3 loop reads CASSQDTRQGGGGELFF. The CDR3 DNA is TGCGCCAGCAGCCAAGATACCCGACAGGGGGGAGGCGGGGAGCTGTTTTTT.

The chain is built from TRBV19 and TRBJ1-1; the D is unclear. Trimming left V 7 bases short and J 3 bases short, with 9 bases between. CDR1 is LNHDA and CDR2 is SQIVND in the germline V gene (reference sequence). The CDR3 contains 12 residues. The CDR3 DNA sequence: TGTGCCAGTATTGGCCTGTACACTGAAGCTTTCTTT. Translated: CASIGLYTEAFF.